The 21 T cell receptor beta chains presented below share a single source sample, sequenced in a study of T cell responses to AZD1222 COVID-19 vaccine. Only in-frame clones appear in the TCRdb table, and some are missing; sequencing was by immunoSEQ multiplex PCR. Here the sample spans about 120,000 clones, approximately 90% being singletons. Sequenced here: peripheral blood, sampled on day 0 of AZD1222 vaccination. All receptors derive from an adult in good health.

The chain carries TRBV10-3 and TRBJ1-2, with a weak D call TRBD1 (5 bases). The CDR3 consists of 15 residues. Germline assignment: CDR1 ENHRY and CDR2 SYGVKD. V was shortened by 3 bases and J by 5 bases, with 16 bases between the two germline ends. The CDR3 bases are TGTGCCATCAGTGACCTCGGTCCAGAGGGGTATGGCTACACCTTC. Its protein is CAISDLGPEGYGYTF.

This clone was recorded only once. The rearrangement joins TRBV27 to TRBJ1-6; D gene uncertain. CDR3 length equals 14 residues. Trimming removed 7 bases at V and 0 bases at J, with 7 bases between. Germline CDR1 and CDR2: MNHEY and SMNVEV (reference sequence). Here the CDR3 reads CASKAVSYNSPLHF. The CDR3 nucleotides read TGTGCCAGCAAAGCGGTCTCCTATAATTCACCCCTCCACTTT.

The chain recombines TRBV6-1 with TRBJ2-2, with D hard to call. The V gene lost 1 base and the J gene lost 12 bases, with 6 bases spanning the gap. The CDR3 has 11 amino acids. The germline V gene has CDR1 MNHNS and CDR2 SASEGT. The CDR3 DNA sequence: TGTGCCAGCAGTGAAGAGGTCAAGCTGTTTTTT. It specifies CASSEEVKLFF.

The rearrangement uses TRBV18 and TRBJ1-5; possibly TRBD1 for D (5 bases). The CDR3 is 14 amino acids. Deletions cut 1 base from V and 4 bases from J, with 8 bases between. Germline CDR1 KGHSH, CDR2 LQKENI. The CDR3 DNA is TGTGCCAGCTCACCACAGGGGAAAAATCAGCCCCAGCATTTT. It specifies CASSPQGKNQPQHF. The full variable domain, in which reference TRBV18 and TRBJ1-5 provide the parts outside the CDR3, is NAGVMQNPRHLVRRRGQEARLRCSPMKGHSHVYWYRQLPEEGLKFMVYLQKENIIDESGMPKERFSAEFPKEGPSILRIQQVVRGDSAAYFCASSPQGKNQPQHFGDGTRLSIL.

CDR3 region: CASSYDRPPDTQYF. The CDR3 bases are TGTGCCAGCAGTTATGACAGGCCACCAGATACGCAGTATTTT. The chain carries TRBV6-6 and TRBJ2-3; TRBD1 is a possible D gene (6 bases). Trimming removed 3 bases from V and 4 bases from J, with 11 bases in between. CDR3 length: 14 residues. Germline V lookup: CDR1 MNHNY, CDR2 SVGAGI (reference sequence).

The chain couples TRBV4-1 to TRBJ2-1, with a weak D call TRBD2 (6 bases). CDR1 is MGHRA and CDR2 is YSYEKL in the germline V gene. Trimming left V 3 bases short and J 5 bases short, with 11 bases between. CDR3 size: 14 residues. The CDR3 nucleotides are TGCGCCAGCAGCCACCCGACTAGAAACAATGAGCAGTTCTTC. This codes for CASSHPTRNNEQFF.

The chain has TRBV5-1 and TRBJ1-1, with 7 bases matching TRBD1. The J segment lost 2 bases and the V segment lost 4 bases, leaving 5 bases of the junction unmatched. Germline V CDR1 and CDR2: SGHRS, YFSETQ. The CDR3 has 14 amino acids. CDR3 in amino acids: CASSLGQFNTEAFF. The CDR3 region has the DNA TGCGCCAGCAGCCTGGGACAGTTCAACACTGAAGCTTTCTTT.

This rearrangement joins TRBV5-4 to TRBJ2-5; D unresolved. CDR1 is SGHNT, CDR2 YYREEE, per germline (reference sequence). Trimming shortened V by 0 bases and J by 4 bases, and 7 bases separated the two germline ends. The CDR3 has 13 amino acids. The CDR3: CASSLVGGETQYF. In nucleotides, the CDR3 is TGTGCCAGCAGCTTGGTCGGTGGAGAGACCCAGTACTTC.

V usage is TRBV5-1 and J usage is TRBJ1-1; no definite D call. Between the trimmed V and J ends, which lost 4 bases and 8 bases, there was a span of 15 bases. Germline values: CDR1 SGHRS, CDR2 YFSETQ. This CDR3 contains 13 residues. The CDR3 sequence is CASSPRPGREAFF. The DNA for the CDR3 is TGCGCCAGCAGCCCTAGGCCCGGGCGGGAAGCTTTCTTT.

The V and J genes are TRBV19 and TRBJ1-1, with D uncertain. The CDR3 sequence is 13 residues long. The germline V and J ends were trimmed by 3 bases and 5 bases, with 10 bases remaining between them. Per the germline V gene, CDR1 is LNHDA and CDR2 is SQIVND (reference sequence). CDR3 protein: CASSMRGVTEAFF. For the CDR3, the DNA is TGTGCCAGTAGTATGAGAGGAGTAACTGAAGCTTTCTTT. Drawing the rest from reference TRBV19 and TRBJ1-1, the complete variable domain is DGGITQSPKYLFRKEGQNVTLSCEQNLNHDAMYWYRQDPGQGLRLIYYSQIVNDFQKGDIAEGYSVSREKKESFPLTVTSAQKNPTAFYLCASSMRGVTEAFFGQGTRLTVV.

The V and J genes are TRBV2 and TRBJ2-3, with 11 bases matching TRBD2. CDR1 and CDR2 from the germline V gene are SNHLY and FYNNEI. This CDR3 has 15 amino acids. The V segment lost 5 bases and the J segment 5 bases; nucleotides outside the gene matches: 6. The CDR3 region has the DNA TGTGCCAGCAGTTCGGGACTAGCGGAGATAGATACGCAGTATTTT. Its protein product is CASSSGLAEIDTQYF.

This rearrangement joins TRBV10-3 to TRBJ1-6, with 7 bases aligning to TRBD1. Germline CDR1 ENHRY, CDR2 SYGVKD. V was clipped by 0 bases and J by 6 bases; unmatched bases: 8. CDR3 size: 17 residues. CDR3: CAISESGSGGSNSPLHF. The CDR3 DNA follows: TGTGCCATCAGTGAGTCAGGGTCAGGGGGTAGTAATTCACCCCTCCACTTT.

The chain couples TRBV4-1 to TRBJ1-1; no clear D. The CDR3 is 15 amino acids. V gave up 1 base and J gave up 4 bases, with 13 bases separating them. Germline V gene data show CDR1 as MGHRA and CDR2 as YSYEKL. The CDR3 reads CASSQVWRSSTEAFF. In nucleotides, the CDR3 is TGCGCCAGCAGCCAAGTGTGGAGGTCGAGCACTGAAGCTTTCTTT.

A single count supports this clone. J is TRBJ1-6 and V is TRBV6-5; maybe TRBD1 (5 bases). Per the germline V gene, CDR1 is MNHEY and CDR2 is SVGAGI. The CDR3 contains 13 residues. V was trimmed by 4 bases and J by 14 bases, leaving 15 bases between them. DNA of the CDR3: TGTGCCAGCAGTTCAGGAGGGGCCGGGACCCTCCACTTT. Translation gives CASSSGGAGTLHF.

The V and J genes are TRBV27 and TRBJ1-5, with D possibly being TRBD1 (6 bases). CDR3 length equals 16 residues. The V gene's germline CDR1 is MNHEY and CDR2 SMNVEV (reference sequence). V was pared by 5 bases and J by 0 bases, with 14 bases between. The CDR3 here is CASSPETGYSNQPQHF. CDR3 coding DNA: TGTGCCAGCAGTCCTGAGACAGGCTATAGCAATCAGCCCCAGCATTTT.

This chain links TRBV12-3 or TRBV12-4 with TRBJ2-5; 8 bases match TRBD2. Losses at the gene ends were 6 bases for V and 7 bases for J; bases not matched to a gene: 7. The CDR3 is made up of 13 amino acids. In DNA form, the CDR3 reads TGTGCCAGCAGCCCGACTAGCGCAGGGACCCAGTACTTC. Amino acid sequence: CASSPTSAGTQYF.

This chain links TRBV14 with TRBJ2-7; TRBD2 might be the D (6 bases). CDR3 length: 15 amino acids. Trimming shortened V by 1 base and J by 0 bases, and 10 bases separated the two germline ends. From germline, CDR1 is SGHDN and CDR2 FVKESK. Here the CDR3 reads CASSQVGGNSYEQYF. Here the CDR3 DNA reads TGTGCCAGCAGCCAAGTGGGGGGAAACTCCTACGAGCAGTACTTC.

This chain connects TRBV11-3 to TRBJ2-2; D possibly uses TRBD1 or TRBD2 (5 bases each). This CDR3 has 15 amino acids. The germline V gene has CDR1 SGHNT and CDR2 YENEEA. Between the trimmed V and J ends, which lost 1 base and 1 base, there was a span of 7 bases. Here the CDR3 reads CASSLGGRNTGELFF. In nucleotides, the CDR3 is TGTGCCAGCAGCTTAGGGGGGAGGAACACCGGGGAGCTGTTTTTT. Full variable domain (outside the CDR3, taken from reference TRBV11-3 and TRBJ2-2): EAGVVQSPRYKIIEKKQPVAFWCNPISGHNTLYWYLQNLGQGPELLIRYENEEAVDDSQLPKDRFSAERLKGVDSTLKIQPAELGDSAVYLCASSLGGRNTGELFFGEGSRLTVL.

This chain links TRBV9 with TRBJ1-3; no definite D call. The CDR3 is 13 residues long. V lost 3 bases and J lost 5, with 9 bases in between. Germline CDR1 reads SGDLS; CDR2 reads YYNGEE. As DNA, the CDR3 is TGTGCCAGCAGCGCGGCACAGCGAAACACCATATATTTT. Translation gives CASSAAQRNTIYF.

The chain has TRBV5-5 and TRBJ1-5, with D tentatively TRBD1 (6 bases). V gave up 0 bases and J gave up 7 bases, with 17 bases separating them. This CDR3 region has 16 residues. From germline, CDR1 is SGHKS and CDR2 YYEKEE (reference sequence). CDR3 DNA sequence: TGTGCCAGCAGCTTGGCCCCAGGGGATATTGGGCAGCCCCAGCATTTT. Translated, it gives CASSLAPGDIGQPQHF.

This clone was seen more than once but under ten times. The chain recombines TRBV5-6 with TRBJ2-1; the D gene is possibly TRBD2 (7 bases). From germline, CDR1 is SGHDT and CDR2 YYEEEE. The CDR3 contains 15 residues. Trimming took 4 bases from V and 2 from J, leaving 13 bases between them. In DNA, the CDR3 is TGTGCCAGCAGCCCGTGGGGGGGCGCCTACAATGAGCAGTTCTTC. It yields the protein CASSPWGGAYNEQFF.